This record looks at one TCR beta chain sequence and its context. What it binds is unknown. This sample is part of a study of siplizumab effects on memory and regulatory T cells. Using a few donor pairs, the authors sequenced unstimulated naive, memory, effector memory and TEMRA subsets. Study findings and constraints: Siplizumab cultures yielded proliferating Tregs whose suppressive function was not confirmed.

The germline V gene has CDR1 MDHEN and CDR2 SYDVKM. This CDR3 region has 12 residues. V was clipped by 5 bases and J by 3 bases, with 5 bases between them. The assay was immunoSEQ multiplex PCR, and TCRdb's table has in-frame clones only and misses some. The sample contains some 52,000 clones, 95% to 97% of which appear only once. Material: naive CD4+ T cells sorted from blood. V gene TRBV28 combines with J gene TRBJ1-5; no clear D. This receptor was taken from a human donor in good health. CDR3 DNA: TGTGCCAGCAGTCTCATCAATCAGCCCCAGCATTTT. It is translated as CASSLINQPQHF. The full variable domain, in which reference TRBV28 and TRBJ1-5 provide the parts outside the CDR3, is DVKVTQSSRYLVKRTGEKVFLECVQDMDHENMFWYRQDPGLGLRLIYFSYDVKMKEKGDIPEGYSVSREKKERFSLILESASTNQTSMYLCASSLINQPQHFGDGTRLSIL.